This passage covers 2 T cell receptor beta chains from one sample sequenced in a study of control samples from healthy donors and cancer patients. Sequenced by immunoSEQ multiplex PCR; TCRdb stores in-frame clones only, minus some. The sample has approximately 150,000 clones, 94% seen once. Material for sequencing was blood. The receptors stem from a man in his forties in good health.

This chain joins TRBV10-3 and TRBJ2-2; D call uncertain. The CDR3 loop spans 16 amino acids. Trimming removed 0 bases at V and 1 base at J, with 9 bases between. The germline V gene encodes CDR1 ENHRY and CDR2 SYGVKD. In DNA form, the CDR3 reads TGTGCCATCAGTGAGTCCTGGGCAGAGAACACCGGGGAGCTGTTTTTT. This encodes CAISESWAENTGELFF.

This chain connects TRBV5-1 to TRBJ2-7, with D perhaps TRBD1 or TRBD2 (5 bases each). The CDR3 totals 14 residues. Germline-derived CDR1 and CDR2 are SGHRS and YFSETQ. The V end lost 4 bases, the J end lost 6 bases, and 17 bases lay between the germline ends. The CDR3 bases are TGCGCCAGCAGCGTGGGGGACGGCCCAGGCGAGCAGTACTTC. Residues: CASSVGDGPGEQYF.